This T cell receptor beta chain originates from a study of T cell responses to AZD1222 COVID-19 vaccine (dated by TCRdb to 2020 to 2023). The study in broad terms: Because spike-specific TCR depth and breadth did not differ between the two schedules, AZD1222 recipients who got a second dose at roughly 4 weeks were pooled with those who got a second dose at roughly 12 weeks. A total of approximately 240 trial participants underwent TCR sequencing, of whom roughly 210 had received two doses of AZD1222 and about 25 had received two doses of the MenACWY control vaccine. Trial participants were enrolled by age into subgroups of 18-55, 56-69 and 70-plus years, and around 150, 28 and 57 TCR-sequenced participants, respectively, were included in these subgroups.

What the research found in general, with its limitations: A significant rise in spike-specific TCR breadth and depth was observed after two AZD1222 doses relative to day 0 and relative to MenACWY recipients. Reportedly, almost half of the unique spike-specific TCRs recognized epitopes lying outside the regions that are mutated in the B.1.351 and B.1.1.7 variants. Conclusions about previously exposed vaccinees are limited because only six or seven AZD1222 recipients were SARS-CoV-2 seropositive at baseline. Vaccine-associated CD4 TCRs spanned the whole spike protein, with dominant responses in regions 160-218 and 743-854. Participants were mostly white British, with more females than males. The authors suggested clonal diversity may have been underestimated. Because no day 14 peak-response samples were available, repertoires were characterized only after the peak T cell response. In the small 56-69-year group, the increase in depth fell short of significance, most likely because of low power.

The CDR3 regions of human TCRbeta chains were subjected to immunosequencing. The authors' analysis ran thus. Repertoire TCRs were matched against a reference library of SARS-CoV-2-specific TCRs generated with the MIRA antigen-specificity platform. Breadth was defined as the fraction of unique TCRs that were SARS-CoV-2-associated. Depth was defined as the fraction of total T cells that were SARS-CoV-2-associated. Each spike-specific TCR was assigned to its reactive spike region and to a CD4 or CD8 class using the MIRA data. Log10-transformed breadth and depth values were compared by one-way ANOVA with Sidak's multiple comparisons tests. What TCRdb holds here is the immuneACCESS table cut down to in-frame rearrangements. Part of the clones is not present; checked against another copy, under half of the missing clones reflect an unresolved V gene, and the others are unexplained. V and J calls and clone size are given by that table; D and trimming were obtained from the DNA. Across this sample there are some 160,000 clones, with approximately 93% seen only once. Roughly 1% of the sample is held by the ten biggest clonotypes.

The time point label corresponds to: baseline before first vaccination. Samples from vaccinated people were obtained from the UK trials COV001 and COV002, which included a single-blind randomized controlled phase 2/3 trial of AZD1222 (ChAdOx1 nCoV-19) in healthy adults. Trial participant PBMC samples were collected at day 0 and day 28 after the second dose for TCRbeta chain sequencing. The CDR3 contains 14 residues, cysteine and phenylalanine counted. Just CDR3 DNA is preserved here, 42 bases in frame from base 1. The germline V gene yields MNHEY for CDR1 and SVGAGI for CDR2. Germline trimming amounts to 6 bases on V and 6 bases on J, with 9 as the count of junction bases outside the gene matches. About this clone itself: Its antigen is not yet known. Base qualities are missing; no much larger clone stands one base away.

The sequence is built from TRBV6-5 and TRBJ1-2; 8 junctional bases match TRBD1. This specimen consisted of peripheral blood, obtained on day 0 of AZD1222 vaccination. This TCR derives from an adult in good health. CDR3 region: CASSGDRFWDGYTF. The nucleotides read TGTGCCAGCAGCGGGGACAGGTTTTGGGATGGCTACACCTTC.